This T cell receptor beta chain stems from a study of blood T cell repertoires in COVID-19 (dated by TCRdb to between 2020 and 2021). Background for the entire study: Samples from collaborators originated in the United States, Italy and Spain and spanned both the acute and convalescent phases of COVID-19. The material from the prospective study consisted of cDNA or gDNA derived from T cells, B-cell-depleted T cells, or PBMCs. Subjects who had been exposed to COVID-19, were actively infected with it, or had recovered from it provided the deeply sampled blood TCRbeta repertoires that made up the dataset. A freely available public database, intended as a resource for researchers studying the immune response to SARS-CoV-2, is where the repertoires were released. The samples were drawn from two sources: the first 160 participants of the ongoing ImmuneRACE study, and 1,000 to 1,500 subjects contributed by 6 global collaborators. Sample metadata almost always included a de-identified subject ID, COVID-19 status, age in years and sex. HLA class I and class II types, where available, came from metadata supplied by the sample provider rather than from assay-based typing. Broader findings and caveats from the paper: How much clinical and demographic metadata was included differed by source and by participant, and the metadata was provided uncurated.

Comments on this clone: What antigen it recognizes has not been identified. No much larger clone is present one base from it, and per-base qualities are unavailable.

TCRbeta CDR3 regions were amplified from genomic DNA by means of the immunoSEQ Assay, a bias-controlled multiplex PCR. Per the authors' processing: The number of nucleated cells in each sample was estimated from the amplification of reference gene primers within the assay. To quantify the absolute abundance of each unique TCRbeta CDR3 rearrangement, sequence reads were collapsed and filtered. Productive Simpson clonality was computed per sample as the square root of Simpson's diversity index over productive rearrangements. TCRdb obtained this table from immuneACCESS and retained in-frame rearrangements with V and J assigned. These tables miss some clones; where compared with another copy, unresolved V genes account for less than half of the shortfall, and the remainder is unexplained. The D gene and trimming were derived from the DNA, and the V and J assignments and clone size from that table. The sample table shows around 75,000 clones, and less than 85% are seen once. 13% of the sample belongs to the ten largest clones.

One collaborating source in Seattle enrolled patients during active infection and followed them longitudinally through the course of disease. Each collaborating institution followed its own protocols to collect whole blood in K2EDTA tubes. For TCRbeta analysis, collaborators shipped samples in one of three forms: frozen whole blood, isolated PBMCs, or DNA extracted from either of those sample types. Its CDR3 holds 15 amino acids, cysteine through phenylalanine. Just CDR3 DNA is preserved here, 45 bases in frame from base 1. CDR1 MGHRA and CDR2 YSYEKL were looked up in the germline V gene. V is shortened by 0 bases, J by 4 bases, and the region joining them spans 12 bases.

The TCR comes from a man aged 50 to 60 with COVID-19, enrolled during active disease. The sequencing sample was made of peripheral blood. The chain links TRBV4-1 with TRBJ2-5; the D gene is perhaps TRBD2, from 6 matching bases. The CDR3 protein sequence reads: CASSQEPGEGETQYF. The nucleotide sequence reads TGCGCCAGCAGCCAAGAACCGGGAGAAGGAGAGACCCAGTACTTC.